The next 28 T cell receptor beta chains were all read from a single sample in a study of blood T cell repertoires in COVID-19. Method: immunoSEQ multiplex PCR; TCRdb's copy keeps in-frame clones and lacks some. This repertoire shows tens of thousands of clones, approximately 86% found once; its top ten account for over 1%. The material sequenced was peripheral blood. The receptors were gathered from a man aged 55-75 years with acute or convalescent COVID-19.

This sequence joins TRBV12-3 or TRBV12-4 and TRBJ1-1, with D uncertain. The V gene lost 8 bases and the J gene lost 1 base, with 11 bases spanning the gap. The CDR3 loop spans 13 amino acids. The CDR3 reads CASSRGGNTEAFF. CDR3 DNA sequence: TGTGCCAGCTCCCGGGGAGGGAACACTGAAGCTTTCTTT.

This clone was found once. The rearrangement joins TRBV5-1 to TRBJ2-1, with D unclear. The V gene lost 4 bases and the J gene lost 7 bases, with 6 bases spanning the gap. Germline V gene data show CDR1 as SGHRS and CDR2 as YFSETQ. The CDR3 contains 11 residues. The CDR3 nucleotides are TGCGCCAGCAGCCCCTTAAATGAGCAGTTCTTC. This sequence encodes CASSPLNEQFF.

V is TRBV11-2 and J is TRBJ2-2; D is unclear. This CDR3 has 12 amino acids. The germline CDR1 and CDR2 sequences are SGHAT and FQNNGV. V lost 1 base and J 8 bases, leaving 5 bases between the germline ends. In nucleotides, the CDR3 is TGTGCCAGCAGCTTAGCTGCGGGGGAGCTGTTTTTT. Translating it yields CASSLAAGELFF.

This chain uses TRBV7-9 with TRBJ1-2; D not resolved. This CDR3 spans 16 amino acids. Per the germline V gene, CDR1 is SEHNR and CDR2 is FQNEAQ (reference sequence). V shed 1 base and J shed 1 base, with 13 bases lying between them. The CDR3 nucleotides read TGTGCCAGCAGCTTAGGTGGTGAGGGCCTTAACTATGGCTACACCTTC. It specifies CASSLGGEGLNYGYTF.

The chain has TRBV7-6 and TRBJ2-3, with D perhaps matching TRBD1 (6 bases). With 0 bases removed from V and 8 bases from J, the gap between germline ends came to 15 bases. This CDR3 contains 15 residues. The germline V gene has CDR1 SGHVS and CDR2 FNYEAQ. The CDR3 DNA reads TGTGCCAGCAGCTTAGCAACAGGGTGGGCCGGTACGCAGTATTTT. Protein sequence: CASSLATGWAGTQYF.

This clone was picked up one time. This chain links TRBV2 with TRBJ1-2; D may be TRBD1 (5 bases). With 2 bases removed from V and 6 bases from J, the gap between germline ends came to 13 bases. CDR3 size: 14 residues. Germline-derived CDR1 and CDR2 are SNHLY and FYNNEI. The chain's CDR3 is CASSERAGLNGYTF. Here the CDR3 DNA reads TGTGCCAGCAGTGAACGGGCAGGGCTTAATGGCTACACCTTC.

In its sample, this clone was seen once. The rearrangement uses TRBV7-2 and TRBJ2-3; no reliable D call. V lost 5 bases to trimming and J lost 4 bases, with 13 bases between them. Germline V gene sequence: CDR1 SGHTA, CDR2 FQGNSA. The CDR3 contains 14 residues. The chain's CDR3 is CASSLSDPPDTQYF. CDR3 bases: TGTGCCAGCAGCCTCAGCGATCCACCAGATACGCAGTATTTT. The complete variable domain, with remaining parts taken from reference TRBV7-2 and TRBJ2-3, reads GAGVSQSPSNKVTEKGKDVELRCDPISGHTALYWYRQSLGQGLEFLIYFQGNSAPDKSGLPSDRFSAERTGGSVSTLTIQRTQQEDSAVYLCASSLSDPPDTQYFGPGTRLTVL.

The gene calls are TRBV6-2 or TRBV6-3 and TRBJ2-4, with 12 bases matching TRBD2. The CDR3 is 19 residues long. Germline V lookup: CDR1 MNHEY, CDR2 SVGEGT. The J segment lost 0 bases and the V segment lost 4 bases, leaving 10 bases of the junction unmatched. CDR3 DNA sequence: TGTGCCAGCAGTTTGAGACTAGCGGGAGCCGACTTAGCCAAAAACATTCAGTACTTC. As protein: CASSLRLAGADLAKNIQYF.

The gene calls are TRBV2 and TRBJ1-6, with no clear D. Per germline, CDR1 SNHLY and CDR2 FYNNEI. The CDR3 has 14 residues. Trimming left V 7 bases short and J 16 bases short, with 23 bases between. The CDR3 DNA follows: TGTGCCAGCAACGGTCCCGGTAAAGCGGGCCTTCTCCACTTT. This translates into CASNGPGKAGLLHF.

The J gene is TRBJ2-1, the V gene TRBV9, with 14 bases lining up with TRBD2. Germline V lookup: CDR1 SGDLS, CDR2 YYNGEE. Trimming took 4 bases from V and 7 from J; bases not matched to a gene: 13. The CDR3 sequence is 18 residues long. The CDR3 DNA sequence: TGTGCCAGCAGCTCAGGGACTAGCGGGGGCCTGATGGGTAATGAGCAGTTCTTC. It yields the protein CASSSGTSGGLMGNEQFF. Variable domain in full (rest from reference TRBV9 and TRBJ2-1): DSGVTQTPKHLITATGQRVTLRCSPRSGDLSVYWYQQSLDQGLQFLIQYYNGEERAKGNILERFSAQQFPDLHSELNLSSLELGDSALYFCASSSGTSGGLMGNEQFFGPGTRLTVL.

The chain joins TRBV28 to TRBJ1-6, with TRBD1 matching over 8 bases. V shed 9 bases, J shed 7 bases, and the junction held 8 bases outside the gene matches. Germline loops: CDR1 MDHEN, CDR2 SYDVKM. The CDR3 consists of 14 residues. DNA for the CDR3: TGTGCCAGTTCCAGACAGGGGACGAATTCACCCCTCCACTTT. Translation: CASSRQGTNSPLHF. Filled out from reference TRBV28 and TRBJ1-6, the complete variable domain reads DVKVTQSSRYLVKRTGEKVFLECVQDMDHENMFWYRQDPGLGLRLIYFSYDVKMKEKGDIPEGYSVSREKKERFSLILESASTNQTSMYLCASSRQGTNSPLHFGNGTRLTVT.

The chain carries TRBV19 and TRBJ1-5; D uncertain. This CDR3 is 15 amino acids long. In germline, CDR1 is LNHDA, CDR2 SQIVND (reference sequence). Deletions cut 2 bases from V and 1 base from J, with 9 bases between. The CDR3 DNA reads as TGTGCCAGTAGTATATTCGGGAACAGCAATCAGCCCCAGCATTTT. Translated, it gives CASSIFGNSNQPQHF.

The rearrangement links TRBV14 to TRBJ2-6; 8 bases map to TRBD1. The V gene's germline CDR1 is SGHDN and CDR2 FVKESK. V shed 5 bases and J 4 bases; nucleotides not matched to a gene: 10. The CDR3 runs 17 residues. CDR3 loop: CASSERQGKSGANVLTF. The CDR3 DNA sequence: TGTGCCAGCAGCGAGCGACAGGGGAAATCAGGGGCCAACGTCCTGACTTTC.

This sequence joins TRBV27 and TRBJ2-2; 8 bases match TRBD1. J gave up 5 bases and V 11 bases, and 10 bases lay outside the gene matches. The CDR3 totals 14 residues. Germline CDR1 and CDR2: MNHEY and SMNVEV (reference sequence). CDR3 sequence: CAGVDRGWTGELFF. Written as DNA, the CDR3 is TGTGCCGGCGTAGACAGGGGATGGACCGGGGAGCTGTTTTTT.

The chain employs TRBV2 and TRBJ1-3, with D tentatively TRBD1 (5 bases). V was trimmed by 4 bases and J by 1 base, leaving 11 bases between them. The germline gives CDR1 SNHLY, CDR2 FYNNEI. The CDR3 sequence is 15 residues long. The CDR3 sequence: CASSVLGGSGNTIYF. The DNA of the CDR3 is TGTGCCAGCAGTGTTCTGGGGGGGTCTGGAAACACCATATATTTT.

The chain has TRBV7-9 and TRBJ2-7; 9 bases fit TRBD2. V gave up 3 bases and J gave up 5 bases; unmatched junction bases: 8. The germline V gene has CDR1 SEHNR and CDR2 FQNEAQ (reference sequence). This CDR3 has 15 amino acids. The DNA for the CDR3 is TGTGCCAGCAGCTTCTTAGCGGGAGTTTACCACGAGCAGTACTTC. It yields the protein CASSFLAGVYHEQYF.

CDR3 protein: CASSLSDTGELFF. CDR3 nucleotides: TGTGCCAGCAGCTTATCAGACACCGGGGAGCTGTTTTTT. The chain uses TRBV5-5 and TRBJ2-2, with no clear D. Per germline, CDR1 SGHKS and CDR2 YYEKEE (reference sequence). The CDR3 runs to 13 residues. The V and J ends lost 2 bases and 3 bases respectively, with 5 bases between them.

The V call is TRBV11-2, the J call TRBJ2-7; 11 bases agree with TRBD2. The V gene's germline CDR1 is SGHAT and CDR2 FQNNGV. Trimming at V came to 4 bases and at J to 2 bases, leaving 7 bases not matched to a gene. This CDR3 region has 16 residues. DNA of the CDR3: TGTGCCAGCAGCTCGAACCGACTAGCGGGAACCTACGAGCAGTACTTC. Its protein product is CASSSNRLAGTYEQYF.

This chain connects TRBV6-1 to TRBJ1-2, with TRBD1 matching 7 bases. Germline-derived CDR1 and CDR2 are MNHNS and SASEGT. The trim removed 2 bases at V and 2 bases at J, leaving 8 bases unmatched. This CDR3 is 16 amino acids long. As DNA, the CDR3 is TGTGCCAGCAGTGAAAGACAGGGCCGGGGGAACTATGGCTACACCTTC. This gives the protein CASSERQGRGNYGYTF.

This chain connects TRBV18 to TRBJ2-4; 9 nucleotides match TRBD1. The germline CDR1 and CDR2 sequences are KGHSH and LQKENI. This CDR3 contains 16 residues. V lost 0 bases to trimming and J lost 2 bases; unmatched junction nucleotides: 2. DNA for the CDR3: TGTGCCAGCTCACCACCGGGACAGGGCTCCAAAAACATTCAGTACTTC. It translates to CASSPPGQGSKNIQYF.

The rearrangement joins TRBV7-9 to TRBJ1-2; 7 nucleotides line up with TRBD1. With V trimmed by 4 bases and J by 4 bases, 6 bases remained unmatched. Germline-derived CDR1 and CDR2 are SEHNR and FQNEAQ (reference sequence). There are 14 residues in the CDR3. CDR3 protein: CASSSGQASYGYTF. The CDR3 region has the DNA TGTGCCAGCAGCTCAGGACAGGCCAGCTATGGCTACACCTTC.

The gene calls are TRBV15 and TRBJ2-1; weak D call: TRBD2 (6 bases). Germline V gene lookup returns CDR1 LNHNV and CDR2 YYDKDF (reference sequence). V lost 0 bases and J lost 6, with 12 bases in between. CDR3 size: 15 residues. Here the CDR3 DNA reads TGTGCCACCAGCAGAGACTCGACTAGAACCAATGAGCAGTTCTTC. It specifies CATSRDSTRTNEQFF.

The J gene is TRBJ1-2, the V gene TRBV19; tentative D call: TRBD1 (5 bases). This CDR3 has 12 amino acids. In germline, CDR1 is LNHDA, CDR2 SQIVND (reference sequence). Trimming removed 7 bases from V and 4 bases from J, with 10 bases in between. Here the CDR3 reads CASKGLSYGYTF. CDR3 in DNA: TGTGCCAGTAAGGGGCTTTCCTATGGCTACACCTTC.

V and J are TRBV7-9 and TRBJ2-5; TRBD2 matches 14 bases. The germline V gene encodes CDR1 SEHNR and CDR2 FQNEAQ (reference sequence). The CDR3 consists of 19 residues. V shed 5 bases, J shed 5 bases, and the junction held 16 bases outside the gene matches. The CDR3 bases are TGTGCCAGCAGCCAGCTTCCCGGGACTAGCGGGAGTACGATGGAGACCCAGTACTTC. Protein: CASSQLPGTSGSTMETQYF.

This clone was found once. The chain employs TRBV7-2 and TRBJ2-5, with 8 bases aligning to TRBD2. This CDR3 has 15 amino acids. Germline assignment: CDR1 SGHTA and CDR2 FQGNSA. Unmatched junction bases numbered 4, after V lost 2 bases and J lost 2 bases. The CDR3 reads CASSLRGGQQETQYF. CDR3 nucleotide sequence: TGTGCCAGCAGCTTACGGGGGGGGCAACAAGAGACCCAGTACTTC.

The V gene is TRBV24-1, the J gene TRBJ2-1; TRBD2 matches 8 bases. CDR1 is KGHDR and CDR2 is SFDVKD in the germline V gene. The V gene end was trimmed by 5 bases and the J gene end by 3 bases; junction bases not matched to a gene: 2. This CDR3 region has 14 residues. Here the CDR3 DNA reads TGTGCCACCAGTGCTAGCGGGCGCTACAATGAGCAGTTCTTC. Amino acid sequence: CATSASGRYNEQFF.

The chain links TRBV2 to TRBJ2-1; 7 nucleotides line up with TRBD2. CDR1 and CDR2 from the germline V gene are SNHLY and FYNNEI. The CDR3 sequence is 15 residues long. J gave up 4 bases and V 5 bases, and 8 bases lay outside the gene matches. CDR3 amino acids: CASSLRGGIYNEQFF. In DNA, the CDR3 is TGTGCCAGCAGTTTGCGGGGAGGGATATACAATGAGCAGTTCTTC.

The J gene is TRBJ1-4, the V gene TRBV7-9; TRBD1 matches at 10 bases. In germline, CDR1 is SEHNR, CDR2 FQNEAQ (reference sequence). With V trimmed by 3 bases and J by 5 bases, 9 bases remained unmatched. The CDR3 covers 17 residues. This CDR3 is CASSFGSGQGKNEKLFF. DNA for the CDR3: TGTGCCAGCAGCTTCGGATCGGGACAGGGGAAGAATGAAAAACTGTTTTTT.